This T cell receptor (beta chain) derives from a study of tumor-infiltrating lymphocytes in oesophageal squamous cell carcinoma. TCRdb processed the PCR reads anew with MiXCR; each CDR3 protein has one entry. The sample records about 20,000 distinct CDR3 sequences, 35% to 45% being singletons. This clonotype was sampled from a female donor with esophageal squamous cell carcinoma. Sequencing was performed on normal esophageal tissue next to the tumor.

For the CDR3, the DNA is TGCGCCAGCAGCCAACAGGGACTAGCGGGAGCTAACACAGATACGCAGTATTTT. It is translated as CASSQQGLAGANTDTQYF. The V call is TRBV4-1, the J call TRBJ2-3; 14 bases line up with TRBD2. The V gene's germline CDR1 is MGHRA and CDR2 YSYEKL. This CDR3 contains 18 residues. The junction had 6 bases not matched to a gene; V was cut back by 2 bases and J by 2 bases.